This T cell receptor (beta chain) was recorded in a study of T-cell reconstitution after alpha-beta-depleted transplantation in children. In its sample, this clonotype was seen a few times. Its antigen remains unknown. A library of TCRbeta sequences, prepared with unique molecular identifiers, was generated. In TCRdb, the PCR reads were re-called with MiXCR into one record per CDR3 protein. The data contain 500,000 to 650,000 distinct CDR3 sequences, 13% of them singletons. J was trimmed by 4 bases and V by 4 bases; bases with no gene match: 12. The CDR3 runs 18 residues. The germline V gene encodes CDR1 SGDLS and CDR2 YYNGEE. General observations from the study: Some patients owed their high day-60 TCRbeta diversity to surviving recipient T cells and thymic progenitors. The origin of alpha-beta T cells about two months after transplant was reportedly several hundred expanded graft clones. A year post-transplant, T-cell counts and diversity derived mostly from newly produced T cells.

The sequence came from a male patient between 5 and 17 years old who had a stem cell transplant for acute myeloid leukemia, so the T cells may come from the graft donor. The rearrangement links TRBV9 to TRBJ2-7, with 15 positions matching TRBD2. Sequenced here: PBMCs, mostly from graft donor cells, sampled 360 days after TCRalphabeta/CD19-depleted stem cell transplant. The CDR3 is CASSPRTSGRAFSYEQYF. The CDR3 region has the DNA TGTGCCAGCAGCCCCCGGACTAGCGGGAGGGCATTCTCGTACGAGCAGTACTTC.